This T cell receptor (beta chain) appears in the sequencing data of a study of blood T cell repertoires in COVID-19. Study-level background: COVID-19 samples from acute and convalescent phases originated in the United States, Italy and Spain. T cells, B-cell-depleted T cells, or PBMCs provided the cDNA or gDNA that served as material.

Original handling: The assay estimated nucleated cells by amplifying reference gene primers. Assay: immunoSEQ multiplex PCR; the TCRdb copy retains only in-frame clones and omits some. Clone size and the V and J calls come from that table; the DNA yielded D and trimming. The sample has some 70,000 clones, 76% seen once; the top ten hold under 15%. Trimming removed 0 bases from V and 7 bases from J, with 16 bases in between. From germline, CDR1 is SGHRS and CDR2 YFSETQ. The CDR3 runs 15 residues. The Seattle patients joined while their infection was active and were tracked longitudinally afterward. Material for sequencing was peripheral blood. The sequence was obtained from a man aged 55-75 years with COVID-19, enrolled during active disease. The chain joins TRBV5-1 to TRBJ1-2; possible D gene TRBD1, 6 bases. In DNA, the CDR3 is TGCGCCAGCAGCTTGGGAGGTACGGAACAGGGTGGCTACACCTTC. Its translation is CASSLGGTEQGGYTF.